What follows are 32 T cell receptor beta chains derived from one specimen sequenced in a study of early T cells in non-severe SARS-CoV-2 infection. Using its own MiXCR run on the 5' RACE reads, TCRdb lists one record per CDR3 protein. The data hold tens of thousands of distinct CDR3 sequences, with approximately 12% observed a single time. Sequences were derived from whole blood, sampled at baseline. All receptors derive from an adult who was a healthcare worker with PCR-confirmed SARS-CoV-2 infection or an uninfected control (not recorded which).

The chain carries TRBV19 and TRBJ1-2; D unresolved. Germline loops: CDR1 LNHDA, CDR2 SQIVND (reference sequence). The CDR3 has 13 residues. V was pared by 3 bases and J by 6 bases, with 11 bases between. In DNA, the CDR3 is TGTGCCAGTAGTATTGGGAGGATTAATGGCTACACCTTC. The encoded protein is CASSIGRINGYTF. The full variable domain, completed using reference TRBV19 and TRBJ1-2, is DGGITQSPKYLFRKEGQNVTLSCEQNLNHDAMYWYRQDPGQGLRLIYYSQIVNDFQKGDIAEGYSVSREKKESFPLTVTSAQKNPTAFYLCASSIGRINGYTFGSGTRLTVV.

V is TRBV9 and J is TRBJ2-7, with D unresolved. The V gene's germline CDR1 is SGDLS and CDR2 YYNGEE. CDR3 length: 13 amino acids. V was shortened by 2 bases and J by 6 bases, with 12 bases between the two germline ends. This CDR3 reads CASSVSSDREQYF. CDR3 coding DNA: TGTGCCAGCAGCGTGTCGTCGGATCGCGAGCAGTACTTC.

This clonotype came up a few times. The chain carries TRBV20-1 and TRBJ1-1, with D hard to call. V gave up 5 bases and J gave up 5 bases, with 15 bases separating them. In germline, CDR1 is DFQATT, CDR2 SNEGSKA (reference sequence). The CDR3 covers 13 residues. This CDR3 reads CSARTGGGTEAFF. The CDR3 region has the DNA TGCAGTGCTCGGACTGGCGGCGGGACTGAAGCTTTCTTT.

This clonotype was detected only a few times. This chain uses TRBV12-3 or TRBV12-4 with TRBJ1-6, with 8 nucleotides matching TRBD1. V gave up 6 bases and J gave up 10 bases; unmatched junction bases: 8. This CDR3 comprises 14 residues. The CDR3 loop is CASRPHQGASPLHF. CDR3 coding DNA: TGTGCCAGCAGACCACATCAGGGGGCCTCACCCCTCCACTTT.

This clonotype occurred a few times. The chain employs TRBV12-3 or TRBV12-4 and TRBJ2-1, with D hard to call. Trimming cost V 5 bases and J 11 bases, with 10 bases left between them. There are 11 residues in the CDR3. CDR3 DNA: TGTGCCAGCAGTACGGGCCTCAAGCAGTTCTTC. It is translated as CASSTGLKQFF.

This chain connects TRBV10-3 to TRBJ2-7; D could derive from TRBD1 or TRBD2 (5 bases each). Germline CDR1 is ENHRY and CDR2 is SYGVKD. The CDR3 runs 13 residues. Trimming shortened V by 6 bases and J by 2 bases, and 11 bases separated the two germline ends. DNA for the CDR3: TGTGCCATCAGCGGGACCCTTACCTACGAGCAGTACTTC. This encodes CAISGTLTYEQYF.

The genes are TRBV2 and TRBJ2-3; unclear D gene. CDR1 and CDR2 from the germline V gene are SNHLY and FYNNEI. This CDR3 spans 11 amino acids. V lost 7 bases and J 11 bases, leaving 13 bases between the germline ends. The CDR3 DNA sequence: TGTGCCAGCATGTCCCCGAGAGGGCAGTATTTT. It is translated as CASMSPRGQYF. The full variable domain, rest sourced from reference TRBV2 and TRBJ2-3, is EPEVTQTPSHQVTQMGQEVILRCVPISNHLYFYWYRQILGQKVEFLVSFYNNEISEKSEIFDDQFSVERPDGSNFTLKIRSTKLEDSAMYFCASMSPRGQYFGPGTRLTVL.

This clonotype was observed a few times. V and J are TRBV4-2 and TRBJ1-5; weak D call: TRBD1 (6 bases). V was pared by 1 base and J by 6 bases, with 16 bases between. Per germline, CDR1 LGHNA and CDR2 YNFKEQ. CDR3 length equals 16 residues. The CDR3 DNA follows: TGTGCCAGCAGCCAAGGGGGTGCGGGGGCCGTTCAGCCCCAGCATTTT. Protein product: CASSQGGAGAVQPQHF.

This clonotype was found many times. The gene calls are TRBV27 and TRBJ2-1, with D unresolved. The germline V gene encodes CDR1 MNHEY and CDR2 SMNVEV (reference sequence). This CDR3 region has 14 residues. V dropped 5 bases and J dropped 0 bases, with 8 bases sitting between them. This CDR3 is CASSTANSYNEQFF. The CDR3 DNA follows: TGTGCCAGCAGTACAGCTAACTCCTACAATGAGCAGTTCTTC.

This chain uses TRBV5-6 with TRBJ2-3; no clear D. CDR1 is SGHDT and CDR2 is YYEEEE in the germline V gene. V dropped 2 bases and J dropped 3 bases, with 10 bases sitting between them. The CDR3 is 14 amino acids. CDR3 protein: CASSFDGSTDTQYF. CDR3 in DNA: TGTGCCAGCAGCTTTGACGGTTCGACAGATACGCAGTATTTT.

This clonotype is termed medium-sized. CDR3 protein: CASSLDGNYGYTF. CDR3 in DNA: TGTGCCAGCAGCTTAGATGGGAACTATGGCTACACCTTC. The chain carries TRBV11-2 and TRBJ1-2, with no clear D. V dropped 0 bases and J dropped 2 bases, with 4 bases sitting between them. Per the germline V gene, CDR1 is SGHAT and CDR2 is FQNNGV. CDR3 length: 13 amino acids.

In its sample, this clonotype was seen many times. The gene calls are TRBV7-6 and TRBJ1-6; TRBD1 agrees at 7 bases. This CDR3 is built from 14 residues. Germline lookup yields CDR1 SGHVS and CDR2 FNYEAQ. V was clipped by 5 bases and J by 8 bases; unmatched bases: 6. CDR3 nucleotides: TGTGCCAGCAGCGGGCGACAGGGTGATTCACCCCTCCACTTT. It encodes CASSGRQGDSPLHF.

This clonotype was detected ten times or more. The chain links TRBV11-3 to TRBJ2-1; D is perhaps TRBD1 or TRBD2 (5 bases each). The CDR3 has 15 amino acids. Germline V gene data show CDR1 as SGHNT and CDR2 as YENEEA. V was pared by 2 bases and J by 8 bases, with 16 bases between. The CDR3 sequence is CASSLMSGQGHEQFF. The CDR3 bases are TGTGCCAGCAGCTTAATGAGCGGTCAGGGACATGAGCAGTTCTTC.

This clonotype was picked up a small number of times. The CDR3 DNA is TGTGCCACCTCGCCGGGACTAGCGGGAGTATATGTAGGCGGGGAGCTGTTTTTT. It specifies CATSPGLAGVYVGGELFF. The chain has TRBV15 and TRBJ2-2; TRBD2 aligns across 14 bases. The V gene end was trimmed by 8 bases and the J gene end by 7 bases; junction bases not matched to a gene: 15. CDR3 length equals 18 residues. CDR1 is LNHNV, CDR2 YYDKDF, per germline (reference sequence).

This clonotype was picked up a small number of times. The chain uses TRBV28 and TRBJ2-3, with 8 nucleotides matching TRBD2. Germline assignment: CDR1 MDHEN and CDR2 SYDVKM. The CDR3 runs 16 residues. V shed 6 bases, J shed 0 bases, and the junction held 8 bases outside the gene matches. In nucleotides, the CDR3 is TGTGCCAGCAGACTTAGCGGGGTCCCGAGCACAGATACGCAGTATTTT. This codes for CASRLSGVPSTDTQYF.

The chain joins TRBV4-2 to TRBJ2-3, with D perhaps matching TRBD2 (6 bases). Germline CDR1 is LGHNA and CDR2 is YNFKEQ. This CDR3 has 16 residues. The V gene lost 0 bases and the J gene lost 0 bases, with 10 bases spanning the gap. DNA of the CDR3: TGTGCCAGCAGCCAAGATTTGCGGGGAAGCACAGATACGCAGTATTTT. It translates to CASSQDLRGSTDTQYF.

This clonotype appeared many times. The chain carries TRBV20-1 and TRBJ2-3, with 8 bases identical to TRBD2. This CDR3 has 14 residues. Germline V CDR1 and CDR2: DFQATT, SNEGSKA (reference sequence). J lost 4 bases, V lost 6 bases, and 9 bases had no gene match. CDR3 nucleotides: TGCAGTGCGCCCCCCCCGGGGGGGTCAGATACGCAGTATTTT. Translating gives CSAPPPGGSDTQYF.

Only a few counts were recorded for this clonotype. This rearrangement joins TRBV6-1 to TRBJ1-1; maybe TRBD1 (5 bases). This CDR3 has 12 amino acids. The germline V gene has CDR1 MNHNS and CDR2 SASEGT. Trimming cost V 6 bases and J 1 base, with 6 bases left between them. The CDR3 here is CASRRGNTEAFF. As DNA, the CDR3 is TGTGCCAGCAGAAGGGGGAACACTGAAGCTTTCTTT.

This clonotype was detected only a few times. This rearrangement joins TRBV13 to TRBJ2-5; D is uncertain. The length of the CDR3 is 13 residues. With 0 bases removed from V and 5 bases from J, the gap between germline ends came to 7 bases. The germline gives CDR1 PRHDT, CDR2 FYEKMQ (reference sequence). CDR3 region: CASSLGGAETQYF. CDR3 DNA: TGTGCCAGCAGCTTAGGGGGCGCGGAGACCCAGTACTTC.

This clonotype was seen only a few times. The chain recombines TRBV11-2 with TRBJ2-1; 7 bases match TRBD2. J was trimmed by 7 bases and V by 5 bases; bases with no gene match: 14. CDR3 length: 16 residues. The V gene's germline CDR1 is SGHAT and CDR2 FQNNGV. The CDR3 loop is CASSKKNGLEINEQFF. CDR3 nucleotide sequence: TGTGCCAGCAGCAAAAAGAACGGACTAGAAATAAATGAGCAGTTCTTC. Drawing the rest from reference TRBV11-2 and TRBJ2-1, the complete variable domain is EAGVAQSPRYKIIEKRQSVAFWCNPISGHATLYWYQQILGQGPKLLIQFQNNGVVDDSQLPKDRFSAERLKGVDSTLKIQPAKLEDSAVYLCASSKKNGLEINEQFFGPGTRLTVL.

This chain uses TRBV7-2 with TRBJ2-1; maybe TRBD1 (5 bases). This CDR3 is 12 amino acids long. V lost 2 bases, J lost 10 bases, and 9 bases lay in between. The germline V gene has CDR1 SGHTA and CDR2 FQGNSA. The CDR3 protein is CASSLMGPEQFF. The CDR3 DNA sequence: TGTGCCAGCAGCTTAATGGGGCCCGAGCAGTTCTTC.

The table lists this clonotype with a few counts. The CDR3 protein is CASSLSKDGGYEQYF. For the CDR3, the DNA is TGTGCCAGCAGTTTATCGAAGGACGGCGGGTACGAGCAGTACTTC. The genes are TRBV12-3 or TRBV12-4 and TRBJ2-7; D possibly corresponds to TRBD2 (5 bases). The CDR3 totals 15 residues. The germline V and J ends were trimmed by 2 bases and 4 bases, with 15 bases remaining between them.

The chain joins TRBV3-1 to TRBJ2-2; no clear D. The CDR3 sequence is 15 residues long. In germline, CDR1 is LGHDT, CDR2 YNNKEL (reference sequence). V was trimmed by 0 bases and J by 7 bases, leaving 12 bases between them. The chain's CDR3 is CASSQEWAQDGELFF. CDR3 bases: TGTGCCAGCAGCCAAGAGTGGGCGCAGGACGGGGAGCTGTTTTTT. The variable domain in full, with the rest retrieved from reference TRBV3-1 and TRBJ2-2, is DTAVSQTPKYLVTQMGNDKSIKCEQNLGHDTMYWYKQDSKKFLKIMFSYNNKELIINETVPNRFSPKSPDKAHLNLHINSLELGDSAVYFCASSQEWAQDGELFFGEGSRLTVL.

This chain uses TRBV7-2 with TRBJ2-7; maybe TRBD1 (5 bases). CDR1 SGHTA and CDR2 FQGNSA come from the germline V gene. This CDR3 comprises 16 residues. Trimming took off 5 bases at V and 0 bases at J, with 17 bases between the two ends. In nucleotides, the CDR3 is TGTGCCAGCAGCCCCCGTTTGCAGGGATCCTCCTACGAGCAGTACTTC. Protein sequence: CASSPRLQGSSYEQYF.

The chain recombines TRBV28 with TRBJ2-5; D perhaps matches TRBD1 (8 bases). CDR1 MDHEN and CDR2 SYDVKM come from the germline V gene. Trimming took 5 bases from V and 2 from J, leaving 15 bases between them. The CDR3 covers 15 residues. CDR3 region: CASSTTGGGQETQYF. DNA for the CDR3: TGTGCCAGCAGTACCACAGGGGGAGGGCAAGAGACCCAGTACTTC.

This clonotype was counted only a few times. The chain couples TRBV28 to TRBJ1-1; 7 bases are shared with TRBD1. Trimming took 4 bases from V and 0 from J; bases not matched to a gene: 5. CDR3 length: 15 amino acids. CDR1 and CDR2 from the germline V gene are MDHEN and SYDVKM. The CDR3 region has the DNA TGTGCCAGCAGTTCCCCGGGACAGCTGAACACTGAAGCTTTCTTT. Protein: CASSSPGQLNTEAFF.

This clonotype was detected ten times or more. The chain joins TRBV28 to TRBJ2-5; tentative D call: TRBD1 (6 bases). Germline V gene lookup returns CDR1 MDHEN and CDR2 SYDVKM. This CDR3 is 15 amino acids long. V was pared by 4 bases and J by 2 bases, with 14 bases between. This chain's CDR3 is CASSSSKTGQETQYF. The CDR3 DNA sequence: TGTGCCAGCAGTTCGTCTAAGACAGGTCAAGAGACCCAGTACTTC.

This clonotype showed up many times. This chain links TRBV7-9 with TRBJ2-1; possible D gene TRBD2, 6 bases. V was cut by 0 bases and J by 4 bases, with 7 bases left in between. This CDR3 is 14 amino acids long. The germline gives CDR1 SEHNR, CDR2 FQNEAQ (reference sequence). The CDR3 here is CASSLAGGYNEQFF. The CDR3 DNA sequence: TGTGCCAGCAGCTTAGCGGGGGGATACAATGAGCAGTTCTTC.

In this sample, this clonotype turned up a few times. The V gene is TRBV10-3, the J gene TRBJ1-2; 8 nucleotides align to TRBD1. From germline, CDR1 is ENHRY and CDR2 SYGVKD. J lost 6 bases, V lost 8 bases, and 8 bases had no gene match. The CDR3 spans 13 residues. The CDR3 coding sequence is TGTGCCATCGGGGGACAGGCGTCCAATGGCTACACCTTC. The encoded protein is CAIGGQASNGYTF.

The chain uses TRBV5-1 and TRBJ1-4; no definite D call. CDR1 is SGHRS, CDR2 YFSETQ, per germline. The CDR3 has 13 residues. The V end was cut by 5 bases, the J end by 4 bases, with 9 bases between. Written as DNA, the CDR3 is TGCGCCAGCAGTCTGGGAAGTAATGAAAAACTGTTTTTT. Its translation is CASSLGSNEKLFF.

The rearrangement uses TRBV4-1 and TRBJ2-5; tentatively, D is TRBD2 (5 bases). Germline CDR1 and CDR2: MGHRA and YSYEKL. Between the trimmed V and J ends, which lost 1 base and 5 bases, there was a span of 8 bases. This CDR3 has 13 residues. CDR3 sequence: CASSQVWEETQYF. For the CDR3, the DNA is TGCGCCAGCAGCCAAGTATGGGAGGAGACCCAGTACTTC.

This chain connects TRBV11-2 to TRBJ2-7; 7 positions agree with TRBD1. CDR1 and CDR2 (germline): SGHAT, FQNNGV. J lost 2 bases, V lost 3 bases, and 4 bases had no gene match. This CDR3 is built from 14 residues. The CDR3 sequence: CASSFETGTYEQYF. The CDR3 DNA is TGTGCCAGCAGCTTCGAGACAGGGACCTACGAGCAGTACTTC.